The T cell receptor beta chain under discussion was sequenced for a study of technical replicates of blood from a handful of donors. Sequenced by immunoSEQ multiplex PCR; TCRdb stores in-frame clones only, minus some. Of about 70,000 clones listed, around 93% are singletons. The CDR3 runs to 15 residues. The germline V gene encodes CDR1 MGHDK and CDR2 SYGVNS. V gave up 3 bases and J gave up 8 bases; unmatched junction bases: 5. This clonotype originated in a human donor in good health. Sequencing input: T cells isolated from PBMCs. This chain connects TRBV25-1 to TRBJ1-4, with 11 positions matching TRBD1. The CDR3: CASSDFGTGGEKLFF. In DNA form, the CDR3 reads TGTGCCAGCAGTGACTTCGGGACAGGGGGAGAAAAACTGTTTTTT.